These T cell receptor beta chains were read from a single sample in a study of lymphopenia after photon versus proton radiotherapy. Produced via immunoSEQ multiplex PCR; TCRdb's table is partial and in-frame only. The sample consists of 25,000 to 30,000 clones, about four fifths of them appearing once. Sequencing was performed on peripheral blood, taken from a patient treated with photon-based radiotherapy. Source of these receptors: a man in his fifties with gastric cancer. CDR3s include the opening cysteine and the closing phenylalanine or tryptophan. D genes are given only for firm matches. Clone sizes are given selectively: once, few, many, or a class where the clone is expanded.

clone_size: -; d_call: -; v_call: TRBV7-9; j_call: TRBJ1-4; cdr3_aa: CASSLQGAREKLFF; cdr3_nt: TGTGCCAGCAGCTTACAGGGCGCGCGTGAAAAACTGTTTTTT
clone_size: -; d_call: TRBD1; v_call: TRBV7-2; j_call: TRBJ1-5; cdr3_aa: CASSVRDRGGNQPQHF; cdr3_nt: TGTGCCAGCAGCGTCCGGGACAGGGGAGGCAATCAGCCCCAGCATTTT
clone_size: -; d_call: -; v_call: TRBV18; j_call: TRBJ1-5; cdr3_aa: CASSSTGSNQPQHF; cdr3_nt: TGTGCCAGCTCGTCGACAGGTTCCAATCAGCCCCAGCATTTT
clone_size: -; d_call: TRBD2; v_call: TRBV5-1; j_call: TRBJ2-5; cdr3_aa: CASSLGLAGPQETQYF; cdr3_nt: TGCGCCAGCAGCTTGGGGCTAGCGGGGCCACAAGAGACCCAGTACTTC
clone_size: -; d_call: -; v_call: TRBV5-1; j_call: TRBJ2-5; cdr3_aa: CASSFGGTETQYF; cdr3_nt: TGCGCCAGCAGCTTTGGGGGTACAGAGACCCAGTACTTC
clone_size: -; d_call: -; v_call: TRBV15; j_call: TRBJ2-3; cdr3_aa: CATRTGLGTDTQYF; cdr3_nt: TGTGCCACCAGAACAGGACTTGGCACAGATACGCAGTATTTT
clone_size: -; d_call: -; v_call: TRBV7-2; j_call: TRBJ1-6; cdr3_aa: CASSLYEGFSNSPLHF; cdr3_nt: TGTGCCAGCAGCTTATACGAGGGTTTCAGTAATTCACCCCTCCACTTT
clone_size: once; d_call: -; v_call: TRBV7-7; j_call: TRBJ2-1; cdr3_aa: CASSLSGTGNEQFF; cdr3_nt: TGTGCCAGCAGCCTATCCGGGACGGGGAATGAGCAGTTCTTC
clone_size: -; d_call: -; v_call: TRBV5-1; j_call: TRBJ1-6; cdr3_aa: CASSSPGNYNSPLHF; cdr3_nt: TGCGCCAGCAGCTCCCCGGGCAACTATAATTCACCCCTCCACTTT
clone_size: -; d_call: -; v_call: TRBV15; j_call: TRBJ1-6; cdr3_aa: CATSSGGLGNSPLHF; cdr3_nt: TGTGCCACCAGCAGTGGAGGACTGGGGAATTCACCCCTCCACTTT
clone_size: medium-sized; d_call: TRBD1; v_call: TRBV6-5; j_call: TRBJ1-1; cdr3_aa: CASSYSTQGAGEAFF; cdr3_nt: TGTGCCAGCAGTTACTCGACACAGGGGGCGGGTGAAGCTTTCTTT
clone_size: -; d_call: TRBD1; v_call: TRBV19; j_call: TRBJ1-3; cdr3_aa: CASRLLGTGAGNTIYF; cdr3_nt: TGTGCCAGTAGGCTTCTCGGGACAGGGGCTGGAAACACCATATATTTT
clone_size: -; d_call: -; v_call: TRBV10-2; j_call: TRBJ1-6; cdr3_aa: CASSESWGANSPLHF; cdr3_nt: TGCGCCAGCAGTGAGTCGTGGGGGGCAAATTCACCCCTCCACTTT
clone_size: -; d_call: -; v_call: TRBV7-2; j_call: TRBJ2-1; cdr3_aa: CASSLLPGVVNEQFF; cdr3_nt: TGTGCCAGCAGCTTATTGCCAGGGGTGGTTAATGAGCAGTTCTTC
clone_size: -; d_call: TRBD1; v_call: TRBV29-1; j_call: TRBJ2-7; cdr3_aa: CSVTGTGNYEQYF; cdr3_nt: TGCAGCGTCACCGGGACAGGGAACTACGAGCAGTACTTC
clone_size: -; d_call: TRBD2; v_call: TRBV11-2; j_call: TRBJ2-3; cdr3_aa: CASSVGAGGPTDTQYF; cdr3_nt: TGTGCCAGCAGCGTGGGGGCGGGGGGGCCCACAGATACGCAGTATTTT
clone_size: -; d_call: TRBD1; v_call: TRBV19; j_call: TRBJ1-5; cdr3_aa: CASSVGQGARQPQHF; cdr3_nt: TGTGCCAGTAGTGTGGGACAGGGGGCACGGCAGCCCCAGCATTTT
clone_size: -; d_call: -; v_call: TRBV6-5; j_call: TRBJ2-1; cdr3_aa: CASSYSRSMGEQFF; cdr3_nt: TGTGCCAGCAGTTACTCGAGGAGCATGGGTGAGCAGTTCTTC
clone_size: -; d_call: -; v_call: TRBV5-6; j_call: TRBJ1-2; cdr3_aa: CASSLSKGRVYGYTF; cdr3_nt: TGTGCCAGCAGCTTGTCCAAGGGGCGGGTCTATGGCTACACCTTC
clone_size: -; d_call: TRBD1; v_call: TRBV5-6; j_call: TRBJ2-2; cdr3_aa: CASSLGTGDPTNTGELFF; cdr3_nt: TGTGCCAGCAGCTTGGGGACAGGCGACCCAACGAACACCGGGGAGCTGTTTTTT
clone_size: -; d_call: TRBD1; v_call: TRBV5-5; j_call: TRBJ1-2; cdr3_aa: CASSLLQGANYGYTF; cdr3_nt: TGTGCCAGCAGCTTGTTACAGGGGGCCAACTATGGCTACACCTTC
clone_size: -; d_call: -; v_call: TRBV5-5; j_call: TRBJ1-5; cdr3_aa: CASSWEEPNQPQHF; cdr3_nt: TGTGCCAGCAGCTGGGAGGAGCCGAATCAGCCCCAGCATTTT
clone_size: -; d_call: TRBD2; v_call: TRBV18; j_call: TRBJ2-2; cdr3_aa: CASSPPTAGTGELFF; cdr3_nt: TGTGCCAGCTCACCACCCACAGCGGGGACCGGGGAGCTGTTTTTT
clone_size: once; d_call: -; v_call: TRBV7-8; j_call: TRBJ2-3; cdr3_aa: CASSLFGVDTQYF; cdr3_nt: TGTGCCAGCAGCTTATTTGGGGTAGATACGCAGTATTTT
clone_size: -; d_call: TRBD1; v_call: TRBV30; j_call: TRBJ1-6; cdr3_aa: CAWNPGQTVSPLHF; cdr3_nt: TGTGCCTGGAATCCGGGACAGACCGTCTCACCCCTCCACTTT
clone_size: once; d_call: -; v_call: TRBV23-1; j_call: TRBJ1-1; cdr3_aa: CASSQSRVMNTEAFF; cdr3_nt: TGCGCCAGCAGTCAATCAAGAGTGATGAACACTGAAGCTTTCTTT
clone_size: -; d_call: TRBD1; v_call: TRBV6-6; j_call: TRBJ1-2; cdr3_aa: CASTPGQPINYGYTF; cdr3_nt: TGTGCCAGCACCCCGGGACAGCCGATTAACTATGGCTACACCTTC
clone_size: -; d_call: -; v_call: TRBV12-5; j_call: TRBJ2-2; cdr3_aa: CASGLTEDGQIKTGELFF; cdr3_nt: TGTGCTAGTGGTTTGACCGAAGACGGACAGATTAAAACCGGGGAGCTGTTTTTT
clone_size: -; d_call: -; v_call: TRBV7-3; j_call: TRBJ2-3; cdr3_aa: CASSLGFKNTDTQYF; cdr3_nt: TGTGCCAGCAGCTTGGGGTTTAAAAACACAGATACGCAGTATTTT
clone_size: -; d_call: -; v_call: TRBV5-1; j_call: TRBJ2-5; cdr3_aa: CASSPNQQETQYF; cdr3_nt: TGCGCCAGCAGCCCTAACCAGCAAGAGACCCAGTACTTC
clone_size: few; d_call: TRBD1; v_call: TRBV9; j_call: TRBJ1-3; cdr3_aa: CASSVGGTGVNTIYF; cdr3_nt: TGTGCCAGCAGCGTAGGCGGGACAGGGGTAAACACCATATATTTT
clone_size: -; d_call: -; v_call: TRBV6-6; j_call: TRBJ2-5; cdr3_aa: CASSGGGVSGQYF; cdr3_nt: TGTGCCAGCAGCGGTGGGGGCGTGTCCGGCCAGTACTTC